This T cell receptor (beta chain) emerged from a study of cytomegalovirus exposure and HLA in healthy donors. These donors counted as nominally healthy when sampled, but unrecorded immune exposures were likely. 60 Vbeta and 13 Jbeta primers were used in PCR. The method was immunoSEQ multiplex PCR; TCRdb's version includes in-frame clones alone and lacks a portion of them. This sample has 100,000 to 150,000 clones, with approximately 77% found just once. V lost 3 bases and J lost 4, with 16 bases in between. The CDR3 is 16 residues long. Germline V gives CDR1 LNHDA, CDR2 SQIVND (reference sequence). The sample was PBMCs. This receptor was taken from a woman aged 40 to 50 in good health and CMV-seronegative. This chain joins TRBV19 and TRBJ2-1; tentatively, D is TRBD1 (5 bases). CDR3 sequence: CASSILSVNRYNEQFF. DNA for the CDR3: TGTGCCAGTAGTATTTTGTCGGTTAACAGGTACAATGAGCAGTTCTTC. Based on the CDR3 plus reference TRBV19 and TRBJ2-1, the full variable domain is DGGITQSPKYLFRKEGQNVTLSCEQNLNHDAMYWYRQDPGQGLRLIYYSQIVNDFQKGDIAEGYSVSREKKESFPLTVTSAQKNPTAFYLCASSILSVNRYNEQFFGPGTRLTVL.